Shown below are 26 T cell receptor beta chains from a single sample sequenced in a study of T cell repertoires in cytomegalovirus infection. MiXCR was run by TCRdb on the reads, yielding one entry per CDR3 protein. The repertoire includes approximately 500,000 distinct CDR3 sequences, about 17% of them detected once, and about 24% sits in the top ten. The sequencing sample was made of CD8+ T cells from PBMCs. The receptors come from a human donor in good health (CMV status not recorded). Some clones in this sample may be carry-over from other donors' samples.

This clonotype came up many times. V and J are TRBV12-5 and TRBJ1-1; TRBD1 matches at 9 bases. CDR3 length: 18 residues. V lost 4 bases and J lost 0; bases outside the gene matches: 12. Germline values: CDR1 LGHNT, CDR2 FRNRAP. In DNA, the CDR3 is TGTGCTAGTGGTTCCCTGGGGACAGGGCCCAAATTGAACACTGAAGCTTTCTTT. Amino acid sequence: CASGSLGTGPKLNTEAFF.

The rearrangement uses TRBV18 and TRBJ1-1; D is possibly TRBD1 (6 bases). V was shortened by 4 bases and J by 8 bases, with 20 bases between the two germline ends. The CDR3 runs to 15 residues. The germline CDR1 and CDR2 sequences are KGHSH and LQKENI. The CDR3 reads CASSHTGTPAIEAFF. CDR3 nucleotide sequence: TGTGCCAGCTCACACACCGGGACACCGGCCATAGAAGCTTTCTTT.

This clonotype appeared many times. The V gene is TRBV4-1, the J gene TRBJ2-7, with D perhaps TRBD1 or TRBD2 (5 bases each). V was trimmed by 0 bases and J by 3 bases, leaving 15 bases between them. The CDR3 totals 16 residues. Germline loops: CDR1 MGHRA, CDR2 YSYEKL. The DNA of the CDR3 is TGCGCCAGCAGCCAAGATCAGTGGGAGACAGTCTACGAGCAGTACTTC. This encodes CASSQDQWETVYEQYF.

V gene TRBV25-1 combines with J gene TRBJ2-1, with 9 bases aligning to TRBD1. This CDR3 has 14 amino acids. Per germline, CDR1 MGHDK and CDR2 SYGVNS. Trimming took 7 bases from V and 8 from J; bases not matched to a gene: 9. The CDR3 loop is CASKDRGTSDEQFF. In nucleotides, the CDR3 is TGTGCCAGCAAGGACAGGGGAACTAGCGATGAGCAGTTCTTC.

This chain joins TRBV28 and TRBJ2-5, with D maybe TRBD2 (6 bases). Per germline, CDR1 MDHEN and CDR2 SYDVKM. Trimming shortened V by 6 bases and J by 3 bases, and 20 bases separated the two germline ends. This CDR3 spans 16 amino acids. CDR3 protein: CASSSALGWEEETQYF. The CDR3 DNA reads as TGTGCCAGCAGCTCCGCCCTTGGGTGGGAGGAAGAGACCCAGTACTTC.

In this sample, this clonotype turned up a few times. This chain connects TRBV27 to TRBJ1-5; D might be TRBD1 (5 bases). The CDR3 is 15 amino acids. Germline V lookup: CDR1 MNHEY, CDR2 SMNVEV (reference sequence). Trimming cost V 4 bases and J 2 bases, with 12 bases left between them. This chain's CDR3 is CASSWDPLGNQPQHF. The CDR3, as DNA: TGTGCCAGCAGTTGGGACCCACTAGGCAATCAGCCCCAGCATTTT.

This sequence joins TRBV29-1 and TRBJ2-7, with 7 bases matching TRBD2. J lost 3 bases, V lost 3 bases, and 11 bases had no gene match. This CDR3 has 15 amino acids. The germline V gene has CDR1 SQVTM and CDR2 ANQGSEA. The CDR3 sequence is CSVEGPREGDYEQYF. The CDR3 nucleotides are TGCAGCGTTGAGGGTCCGAGGGAGGGAGACTACGAGCAGTACTTC.

The gene calls are TRBV10-3 and TRBJ2-1; D may be TRBD1 (6 bases). V dropped 5 bases and J dropped 5 bases, with 16 bases sitting between them. CDR3 length equals 15 residues. Germline CDR1 ENHRY, CDR2 SYGVKD. CDR3 loop: CAISFSGTFDNEQFF. As DNA, the CDR3 is TGTGCCATCAGTTTTTCCGGGACATTCGACAATGAGCAGTTCTTC.

Many counts were recorded for this clonotype. The DNA for the CDR3 is TGTGCCAGCAGTTTATTCGGGGGAGGGGACGACGAGCAGTACTTC. It yields the protein CASSLFGGGDDEQYF. The chain couples TRBV27 to TRBJ2-7; 7 positions match TRBD2. CDR3 length: 15 amino acids. Germline CDR1 and CDR2: MNHEY and SMNVEV (reference sequence). V gave up 1 base and J gave up 5 bases; unmatched junction bases: 8.

The rearrangement links TRBV4-1 to TRBJ2-3, with D hard to call. Germline V CDR1 and CDR2: MGHRA, YSYEKL. Trimming stripped 0 bases from V and 4 bases from J, with 14 bases between. CDR3 length equals 16 residues. The CDR3 DNA is TGCGCCAGCAGCCAAGATAAGGCAGCACCTCCAGATACGCAGTATTTT. Amino acids: CASSQDKAAPPDTQYF.

The chain is built from TRBV15 and TRBJ2-7; the D is unclear. Germline V gives CDR1 LNHNV, CDR2 YYDKDF (reference sequence). V was cut by 1 base and J by 0 bases, with 7 bases left in between. This CDR3 is built from 14 residues. Here the CDR3 DNA reads TGTGCCACCAGCAGAGTCAAGAGCTCCTACGAGCAGTACTTC. It translates to CATSRVKSSYEQYF.

This clonotype turned up a few times. The chain uses TRBV5-5 and TRBJ2-7, with TRBD2 matching 7 bases. Germline V gene sequence: CDR1 SGHKS, CDR2 YYEKEE (reference sequence). There are 14 residues in the CDR3. V lost 3 bases, J lost 0 bases, and 3 bases stayed unmatched. CDR3 residues: CASSWGGSSYEQYF. The CDR3, as DNA: TGTGCCAGCAGCTGGGGGGGAAGCTCCTACGAGCAGTACTTC.

The chain links TRBV4-2 to TRBJ2-1; D perhaps matches TRBD2 (6 bases). In germline, CDR1 is LGHNA, CDR2 YNFKEQ. CDR3 length: 18 residues. V was shortened by 3 bases and J by 0 bases, with 18 bases between the two germline ends. CDR3 DNA: TGTGCCAGCAGCCAGCGCGGGGTGGGTGTAAGCTCCTACAATGAGCAGTTCTTC. Encoded protein: CASSQRGVGVSSYNEQFF.

This clonotype turned up a few times. This chain connects TRBV5-5 to TRBJ1-1; 8 positions agree with TRBD1. The germline V gene has CDR1 SGHKS and CDR2 YYEKEE (reference sequence). Trimming at V came to 4 bases and at J to 4 bases, leaving 9 bases not matched to a gene. The CDR3 length is 15 residues. The CDR3 protein is CASSNSGGAGTEAFF. DNA for the CDR3: TGTGCCAGCAGCAACTCAGGGGGCGCGGGCACTGAAGCTTTCTTT.

The chain uses TRBV27 and TRBJ1-1, with D possibly being TRBD1 (5 bases). This CDR3 region has 14 residues. The V end lost 3 bases, the J end lost 0 bases, and 8 bases lay between the germline ends. Germline V gives CDR1 MNHEY, CDR2 SMNVEV (reference sequence). The CDR3 coding sequence is TGTGCCAGCAGTTTTTACAGGATGAACACTGAAGCTTTCTTT. It translates to CASSFYRMNTEAFF.

This chain joins TRBV19 and TRBJ2-5, with a weak D call TRBD1 (5 bases). The germline V gene encodes CDR1 LNHDA and CDR2 SQIVND (reference sequence). The CDR3 covers 15 residues. V shed 3 bases and J shed 7 bases, with 18 bases lying between them. CDR3 bases: TGTGCCAGTAGTATGGGGCATACAAGAGCCGGGACCCAGTACTTC. The encoded protein is CASSMGHTRAGTQYF.

The table lists this clonotype with a few counts. J is TRBJ2-6 and V is TRBV9; D is unclear. The CDR3 runs to 14 residues. The V end lost 3 bases, the J end lost 4 bases, and 8 bases lay between the germline ends. CDR1 and CDR2 (germline): SGDLS, YYNGEE. The CDR3 protein is CASSAPTGANVLTF. Written as DNA, the CDR3 is TGTGCCAGCAGCGCCCCAACCGGGGCCAACGTCCTGACTTTC.

In this sample, this clonotype turned up many times. CDR3 nucleotides: TGTGCCAGCAGCTTAGGAGACAGCTTATACAATGAGCAGTTCTTC. It is translated as CASSLGDSLYNEQFF. This chain uses TRBV7-6 with TRBJ2-1; possible D gene TRBD1, 5 bases. Per germline, CDR1 SGHVS and CDR2 FNYEAQ. CDR3 size: 15 residues. The V and J ends lost 1 base and 4 bases respectively, with 11 bases between them.

The chain carries TRBV4-1 and TRBJ2-5, with TRBD2 matching over 9 bases. The CDR3 is 15 amino acids. The germline V gene encodes CDR1 MGHRA and CDR2 YSYEKL. The trim removed 1 base at V and 2 bases at J, leaving 2 bases unmatched. The CDR3 protein is CASSQVAGAQETQYF. CDR3 DNA: TGCGCCAGCAGCCAAGTAGCGGGGGCTCAAGAGACCCAGTACTTC.

This clonotype has a count of ten or more. V and J are TRBV7-3 and TRBJ2-1, with 9 bases identical to TRBD1. Germline V gene data show CDR1 as SGHTA and CDR2 as FQGTGA. The CDR3 is 14 residues long. Trimming removed 6 bases from V and 7 bases from J; junction bases left unmatched: 7. The CDR3 is CASSLQGAGNEQFF. The CDR3 coding sequence is TGTGCCAGCAGTTTACAGGGGGCGGGAAATGAGCAGTTCTTC.

This clonotype occurred many times. The rearrangement uses TRBV7-2 and TRBJ2-7; D assignment may be TRBD1 or TRBD2 (5 bases each). The CDR3 contains 14 residues. Trimming removed 3 bases from V and 3 bases from J, with 12 bases in between. Germline V gene lookup returns CDR1 SGHTA and CDR2 FQGNSA. The CDR3 DNA is TGTGCCAGCAGCTTCGGGGCTTCAAGCTACGAGCAGTACTTC. It translates to CASSFGASSYEQYF.

The chain is built from TRBV20-1 and TRBJ2-1; TRBD2 might be the D (7 bases). The CDR3 loop spans 14 amino acids. CDR1 and CDR2 from the germline V gene are DFQATT and SNEGSKA (reference sequence). Deletions cut 6 bases from V and 2 bases from J, with 14 bases between. The CDR3 protein is CSANPGGPYNEQFF. CDR3 nucleotide sequence: TGCAGTGCGAACCCGGGGGGCCCCTACAATGAGCAGTTCTTC.

The table lists this clonotype with many counts. The chain employs TRBV7-9 and TRBJ1-1; D gene uncertain. CDR3 length: 13 residues. Germline lookup yields CDR1 SEHNR and CDR2 FQNEAQ (reference sequence). The V end was cut by 4 bases, the J end by 4 bases, with 10 bases between. The DNA of the CDR3 is TGTGCCAGCAGCTCCTGGGAGGGCACTGAAGCTTTCTTT. It is translated as CASSSWEGTEAFF.

The chain joins TRBV9 to TRBJ2-6; D is unresolved. Germline V gene lookup returns CDR1 SGDLS and CDR2 YYNGEE. Trimming stripped 0 bases from V and 0 bases from J, with 7 bases between. The CDR3 spans 16 residues. CDR3 in amino acids: CASSVAAGSGANVLTF. DNA for the CDR3: TGTGCCAGCAGCGTAGCGGCAGGCTCTGGGGCCAACGTCCTGACTTTC.

This clonotype was picked up many times. The chain uses TRBV6-5 and TRBJ2-7; TRBD2 aligns across 8 bases. From germline, CDR1 is MNHEY and CDR2 SVGAGI. The CDR3 contains 16 residues. Trimming removed 4 bases from V and 2 bases from J; junction bases left unmatched: 10. The CDR3 is CASSWGGREDPYEQYF. The CDR3 bases are TGTGCCAGCAGTTGGGGGGGGCGGGAGGACCCCTACGAGCAGTACTTC.

This clonotype was detected only a few times. This rearrangement joins TRBV20-1 to TRBJ2-7, with D possibly matching TRBD2 (7 bases). The CDR3 spans 19 residues. V was pared by 2 bases and J by 3 bases, with 29 bases between. The V gene's germline CDR1 is DFQATT and CDR2 SNEGSKA (reference sequence). This CDR3 is CSARPLGAGATLPIYEQYF. The CDR3 DNA is TGCAGTGCTAGACCCCTAGGGGCGGGGGCCACACTCCCTATCTACGAGCAGTACTTC.